Following are 14 T cell receptor beta chains from one sample sequenced in a study of PD-1 blockade in classical Hodgkin lymphoma. Time point described: cycle 4 day 1 (C4D1), after more than five weeks of nivolumab. Following autologous stem cell transplantation, relapse occurred in every patient, and exposure to brentuximab vedotin varied. Only in-frame clones appear in the TCRdb table, and some are missing; sequencing was by immunoSEQ multiplex PCR. The data hold about 60,000 clones, with roughly nine tenths observed a single time. Sequencing used peripheral blood mononuclear cells (PBMCs), obtained before the fourth cycle of nivolumab. The receptors come from a human donor with classical Hodgkin lymphoma.

The chain uses TRBV19 and TRBJ1-1; no firm D call. The CDR3 length is 14 residues. CDR1 LNHDA and CDR2 SQIVND come from the germline V gene (reference sequence). Trimming took off 6 bases at V and 0 bases at J, with 11 bases between the two ends. The chain's CDR3 is CASREKPVNTEAFF. The CDR3 region has the DNA TGTGCCAGTAGGGAAAAACCGGTGAACACTGAAGCTTTCTTT. Full variable domain (rest looked up from reference TRBV19 and TRBJ1-1): DGGITQSPKYLFRKEGQNVTLSCEQNLNHDAMYWYRQDPGQGLRLIYYSQIVNDFQKGDIAEGYSVSREKKESFPLTVTSAQKNPTAFYLCASREKPVNTEAFFGQGTRLTVV.

The chain employs TRBV5-4 and TRBJ2-7; 14 nucleotides match TRBD2. The length of the CDR3 is 17 residues. J gave up 4 bases and V 4 bases, and 10 bases lay outside the gene matches. Germline V gene lookup returns CDR1 SGHNT and CDR2 YYREEE (reference sequence). CDR3: CASSPTSGGAAMYEQYF. Written as DNA, the CDR3 is TGTGCCAGCAGCCCGACTAGCGGGGGGGCCGCTATGTACGAGCAGTACTTC.

This chain joins TRBV7-6 and TRBJ1-3; the D is unclear. V was pared by 1 base and J by 1 base, with 5 bases between. Per the germline V gene, CDR1 is SGHVS and CDR2 is FNYEAQ. The CDR3 loop spans 14 amino acids. CDR3 DNA: TGTGCCAGCAGCTTAGATGGGTCTGGAAACACCATATATTTT. Translating gives CASSLDGSGNTIYF.

The chain is built from TRBV6-1 and TRBJ2-7, with 9 bases matching TRBD2. After removal of 8 bases from V and 0 bases from J, the junction contained 5 bases not matched to a gene. The CDR3 contains 14 residues. Germline values: CDR1 MNHNS, CDR2 SASEGT. CDR3 DNA sequence: TGTGCCAGCGAGCCTAGCGGGGCCTCCTACGAGCAGTACTTC. Translation: CASEPSGASYEQYF.

This chain uses TRBV4-1 with TRBJ1-2, with 8 bases lining up with TRBD1. Trimming at V came to 1 base and at J to 2 bases, leaving 3 bases not matched to a gene. This CDR3 region has 15 residues. Per the germline V gene, CDR1 is MGHRA and CDR2 is YSYEKL. The CDR3 protein is CASSQGWTGNYGYTF. Written as DNA, the CDR3 is TGCGCCAGCAGCCAAGGTTGGACAGGGAACTATGGCTACACCTTC.

The V gene is TRBV5-1, the J gene TRBJ1-2; D is perhaps TRBD1 (5 bases). Trimming removed 0 bases at V and 3 bases at J, with 15 bases between. The CDR3 loop spans 16 amino acids. Germline CDR1 is SGHRS and CDR2 is YFSETQ. CDR3 sequence (DNA): TGCGCCAGCAGCTTGGCCGGCGCGGGGACCGACTATGGCTACACCTTC. It specifies CASSLAGAGTDYGYTF.

J is TRBJ1-1 and V is TRBV7-9; the match to TRBD1 covers 9 bases. The V segment lost 4 bases and the J segment 1 base; nucleotides outside the gene matches: 7. Germline V gene sequence: CDR1 SEHNR, CDR2 FQNEAQ (reference sequence). The length of the CDR3 is 16 residues. The CDR3 sequence: CASSSGQGPSNTEAFF. The CDR3 DNA follows: TGTGCCAGCAGCTCCGGACAGGGGCCATCGAACACTGAAGCTTTCTTT.

The chain recombines TRBV15 with TRBJ1-1; D gene uncertain. Germline V CDR1 and CDR2: LNHNV, YYDKDF (reference sequence). The CDR3 loop spans 15 amino acids. The V end was cut by 2 bases, the J end by 0 bases, with 10 bases between. The CDR3 DNA reads TGTGCCACCAGCAGACACAGCTGGGTGAACACTGAAGCTTTCTTT. This codes for CATSRHSWVNTEAFF. Full variable domain (missing parts from reference TRBV15 and TRBJ1-1): DAMVIQNPRYQVTQFGKPVTLSCSQTLNHNVMYWYQQKSSQAPKLLFHYYDKDFNNEADTPDNFQSRRPNTSFCFLDIRSPGLGDTAMYLCATSRHSWVNTEAFFGQGTRLTVV.

The chain links TRBV19 to TRBJ1-2; TRBD1 matches at 9 bases. V dropped 5 bases and J dropped 3; count of bases not matched to a gene: 10. Germline loops: CDR1 LNHDA, CDR2 SQIVND (reference sequence). CDR3 length: 16 residues. Here the CDR3 DNA reads TGTGCCAGTAGTCCCCACATACAGGGGGCAGACTATGGCTACACCTTC. Encoded protein: CASSPHIQGADYGYTF.

This clone was detected once. The chain has TRBV6-5 and TRBJ2-2; either TRBD1 or TRBD2 may fit D (5 bases each). CDR1 is MNHEY and CDR2 is SVGAGI in the germline V gene. V was clipped by 5 bases and J by 2 bases, with 12 bases between them. CDR3 length: 15 amino acids. This CDR3 is CASSPGLLNTGELFF. CDR3 nucleotides: TGTGCCAGCAGTCCGGGGCTCCTAAACACCGGGGAGCTGTTTTTT.

The count of this clone is one. V is TRBV7-9 and J is TRBJ1-2, with D unclear. V lost 4 bases, J lost 5 bases, and 14 bases lay in between. The V gene's germline CDR1 is SEHNR and CDR2 FQNEAQ (reference sequence). CDR3 length: 14 residues. The CDR3: CASSSSGLSYGYTF. CDR3 sequence (DNA): TGTGCCAGCAGCTCCTCCGGACTTTCTTATGGCTACACCTTC. The full variable domain, in which reference TRBV7-9 and TRBJ1-2 provide the parts outside the CDR3, is DTGVSQNPRHKITKRGQNVTFRCDPISEHNRLYWYRQTLGQGPEFLTYFQNEAQLEKSRLLSDRFSAERPKGSFSTLEIQRTEQGDSAMYLCASSSSGLSYGYTFGSGTRLTVV.

V is TRBV11-2 and J is TRBJ2-7; D perhaps matches TRBD1 (5 bases). Germline CDR1 reads SGHAT; CDR2 reads FQNNGV. CDR3 length: 14 residues. V lost 1 base to trimming and J lost 4 bases, with 11 bases between them. CDR3 protein: CASSLVGPDYEQYF. The CDR3 DNA sequence: TGTGCCAGCAGCTTAGTGGGGCCTGATTACGAGCAGTACTTC.

This chain connects TRBV12-5 to TRBJ1-2; a possible D gene is TRBD1 (6 bases). There are 12 residues in the CDR3. The germline CDR1 and CDR2 sequences are LGHNT and FRNRAP. V lost 9 bases to trimming and J lost 8 bases, with 16 bases between them. The CDR3 protein is CASDGYRGGYTF. CDR3 bases: TGTGCTAGCGACGGTTATAGGGGGGGCTACACCTTC.

This clone was seen more than once but under ten times. The genes are TRBV28 and TRBJ2-7, with TRBD2 as a possible D gene (5 bases). The CDR3 covers 12 residues. Germline CDR1 MDHEN, CDR2 SYDVKM. V lost 3 bases and J lost 4, with 7 bases in between. DNA for the CDR3: TGTGCCAGCAGTTTGTCGGGGTACGAGCAGTACTTC. Its translation: CASSLSGYEQYF.